These 9 T cell receptor beta chains came from one sample sequenced in a study of blood T cell repertoires in COVID-19. Repertoires were generated with immunoSEQ multiplex PCR, while TCRdb's copy carries only in-frame clones and drops some. The table records fewer than 65,000 clones, 83% of them present only once. Sequenced sample: peripheral blood. These receptors were collected from a human donor in a cohort sampled during active COVID-19.

This chain links TRBV7-7 with TRBJ2-3, with 14 bases lining up with TRBD2. J gave up 5 bases and V 5 bases, and 3 bases lay outside the gene matches. Germline values: CDR1 SSHAT, CDR2 FNYEAQ (reference sequence). The CDR3 is 15 residues long. The CDR3 DNA is TGTGCCAGCAGCCTAGGACTAGCGGGGGGAGATACGCAGTATTTT. Its protein product is CASSLGLAGGDTQYF.

This clone was seen more than once but under ten times. This CDR3 reads CASSPIRGATYNSPLHF. In DNA form, the CDR3 reads TGTGCCAGCAGCCCGATTCGGGGGGCCACCTATAATTCACCCCTCCACTTT. The chain uses TRBV7-9 and TRBJ1-6, with D tentatively TRBD1 (6 bases). Germline V lookup: CDR1 SEHNR, CDR2 FQNEAQ (reference sequence). Trimming removed 5 bases from V and 2 bases from J, with 16 bases in between. The CDR3 length is 17 residues.

The CDR3: CASRGGTVNEKLFF. In nucleotides, the CDR3 is TGTGCCAGCCGGGGGGGGACAGTTAATGAAAAACTGTTTTTT. The gene calls are TRBV3-1 (or the pseudogene TRBV3-2) and TRBJ1-4, with 7 nucleotides matching TRBD1. Losses at the gene ends were 8 bases for V and 4 bases for J; bases not matched to a gene: 7. This CDR3 is built from 14 residues. CDR1 is LGHDT and CDR2 is YNNKEL in the germline V gene (reference sequence).

The chain uses TRBV27 and TRBJ1-2; 11 nucleotides align to TRBD1. The CDR3 runs 13 residues. In germline, CDR1 is MNHEY, CDR2 SMNVEV (reference sequence). Trimming took 4 bases from V and 8 from J; bases not matched to a gene: 3. The CDR3 DNA is TGTGCCAGCAGTTGGGACAGGGGGAACGGCTACACCTTC. Amino acids: CASSWDRGNGYTF.

This clone was seen a handful of times. This rearrangement joins TRBV4-2 to TRBJ1-1; D might be TRBD1 (5 bases). From germline, CDR1 is LGHNA and CDR2 YNFKEQ. V was clipped by 0 bases and J by 5 bases, with 10 bases between them. CDR3 length: 14 amino acids. DNA for the CDR3: TGTGCCAGCAGCCAAGACCTGGAGGGGACTGAAGCTTTCTTT. Amino acids: CASSQDLEGTEAFF.

This clone was seen a few times. The chain uses TRBV28 and TRBJ2-3; 9 nucleotides match TRBD1. Germline V CDR1 and CDR2: MDHEN, SYDVKM. V was clipped by 3 bases and J by 3 bases; unmatched bases: 10. CDR3 size: 17 residues. CDR3 bases: TGTGCCAGCAGTTTCGTACAGGGGGCGCTCGCAACAGATACGCAGTATTTT. This codes for CASSFVQGALATDTQYF.

The chain employs TRBV6-6 and TRBJ1-1, with TRBD1 matching over 9 bases. Looked up from germline, CDR1 is MNHNY and CDR2 is SVGAGI (reference sequence). This CDR3 contains 15 residues. Trimming cost V 5 bases and J 4 bases; bases outside gene matches: 8. Here the CDR3 reads CASSSNDRGGTEAFF. CDR3 nucleotides: TGTGCCAGCAGTAGCAATGACAGGGGGGGCACTGAAGCTTTCTTT.

The chain joins TRBV5-4 to TRBJ2-3; TRBD2 is a possible D gene (6 bases). The CDR3 length is 19 residues. V lost 3 bases to trimming and J lost 6 bases, with 29 bases between them. Per germline, CDR1 SGHNT and CDR2 YYREEE (reference sequence). CDR3 residues: CASSSPPGVSATVPDTQYF. Written as DNA, the CDR3 is TGTGCCAGCAGCTCCCCACCGGGGGTTTCAGCGACAGTTCCCGATACGCAGTATTTT.

The chain uses TRBV21-1 and TRBJ2-7; no DNA check was done on the table's D call, TRBD1. TRBV21-1 is a known pseudogene. The CDR3 spans 16 residues. CDR3 protein: CASSKGCRTGQYEQYF. CDR3 DNA sequence: TGTGCCAGCAGCAAGGGGTGCCGGACAGGGCAATACGAGCAGTACTTC.